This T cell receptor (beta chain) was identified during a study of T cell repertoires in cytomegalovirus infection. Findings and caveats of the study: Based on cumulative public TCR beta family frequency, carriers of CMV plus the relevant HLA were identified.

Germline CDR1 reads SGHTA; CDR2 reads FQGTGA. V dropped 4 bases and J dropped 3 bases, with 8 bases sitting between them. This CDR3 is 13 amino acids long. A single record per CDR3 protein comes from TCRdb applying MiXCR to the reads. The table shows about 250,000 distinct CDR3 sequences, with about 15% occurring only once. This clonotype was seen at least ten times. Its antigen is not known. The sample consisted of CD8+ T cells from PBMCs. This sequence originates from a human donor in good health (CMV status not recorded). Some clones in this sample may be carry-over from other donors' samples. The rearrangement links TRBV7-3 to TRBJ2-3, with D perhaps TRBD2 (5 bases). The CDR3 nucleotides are TGTGCCAGCAGCTCTGGCGGGACAGATACGCAGTATTTT. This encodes CASSSGGTDTQYF.